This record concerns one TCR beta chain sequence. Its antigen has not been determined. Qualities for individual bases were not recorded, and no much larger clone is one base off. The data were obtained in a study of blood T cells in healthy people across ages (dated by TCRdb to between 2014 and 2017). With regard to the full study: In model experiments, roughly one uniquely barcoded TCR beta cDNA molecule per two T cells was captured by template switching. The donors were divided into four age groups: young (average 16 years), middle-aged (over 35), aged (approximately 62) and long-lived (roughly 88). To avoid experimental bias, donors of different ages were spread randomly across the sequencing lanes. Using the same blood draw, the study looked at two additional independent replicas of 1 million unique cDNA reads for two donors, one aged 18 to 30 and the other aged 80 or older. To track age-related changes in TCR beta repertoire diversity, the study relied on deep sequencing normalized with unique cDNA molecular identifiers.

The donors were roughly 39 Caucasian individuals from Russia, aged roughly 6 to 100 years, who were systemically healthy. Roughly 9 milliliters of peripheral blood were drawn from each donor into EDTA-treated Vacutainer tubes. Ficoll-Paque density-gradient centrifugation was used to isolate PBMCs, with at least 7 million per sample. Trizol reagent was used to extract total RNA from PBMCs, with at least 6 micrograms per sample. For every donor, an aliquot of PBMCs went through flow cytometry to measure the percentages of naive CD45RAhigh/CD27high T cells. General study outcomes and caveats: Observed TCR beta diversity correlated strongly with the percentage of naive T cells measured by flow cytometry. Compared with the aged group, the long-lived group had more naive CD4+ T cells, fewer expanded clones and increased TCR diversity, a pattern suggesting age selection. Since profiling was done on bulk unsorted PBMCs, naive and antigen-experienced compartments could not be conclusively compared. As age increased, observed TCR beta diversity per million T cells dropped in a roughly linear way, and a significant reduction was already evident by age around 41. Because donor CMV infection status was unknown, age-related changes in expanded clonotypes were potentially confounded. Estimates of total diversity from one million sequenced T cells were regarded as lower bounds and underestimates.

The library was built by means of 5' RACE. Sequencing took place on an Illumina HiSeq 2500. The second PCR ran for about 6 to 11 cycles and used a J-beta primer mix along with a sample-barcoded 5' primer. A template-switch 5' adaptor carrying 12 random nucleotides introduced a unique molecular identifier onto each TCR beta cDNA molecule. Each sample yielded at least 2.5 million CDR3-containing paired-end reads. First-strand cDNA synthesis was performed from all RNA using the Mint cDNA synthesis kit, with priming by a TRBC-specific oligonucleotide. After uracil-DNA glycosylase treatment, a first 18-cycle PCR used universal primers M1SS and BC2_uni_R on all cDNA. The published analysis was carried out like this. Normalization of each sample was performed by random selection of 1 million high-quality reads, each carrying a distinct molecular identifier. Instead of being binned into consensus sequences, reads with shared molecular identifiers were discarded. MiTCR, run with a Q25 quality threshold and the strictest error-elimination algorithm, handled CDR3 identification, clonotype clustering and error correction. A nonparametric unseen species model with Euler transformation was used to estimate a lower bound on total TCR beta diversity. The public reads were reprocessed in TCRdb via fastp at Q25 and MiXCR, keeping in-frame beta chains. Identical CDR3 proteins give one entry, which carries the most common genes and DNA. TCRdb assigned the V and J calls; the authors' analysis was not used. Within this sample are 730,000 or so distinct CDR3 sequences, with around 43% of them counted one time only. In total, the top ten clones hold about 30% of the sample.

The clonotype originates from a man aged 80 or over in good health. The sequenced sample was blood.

The CDR3 reads as follows: CASSDTGDGYTF. The DNA reads TGTGCCAGCAGTGACACCGGGGATGGCTACACCTTC. The chain employs TRBV25-1 and TRBJ1-2, with the D gene not confidently named. According to the germline V gene, CDR1 reads MGHDK and CDR2 reads SYGVNS. V is pared back by 3 bases and J by 6 bases, with 8 bases lying between the germline termini. The CDR3 numbers 12 residues from cysteine through phenylalanine. Here the CDR3 DNA is all that survives: 36 bases in frame from base 1.